This TCR beta chain is drawn from a study of Graves' ophthalmopathy and Graves' hyperthyroidism. With regard to this clonotype: Its specificity is not known. Given a much more abundant clone one base away, this may be a read error.

RNA transcripts were the template, and TCR beta CDR3 regions were amplified from them. Amplification began with first-round RT-PCR using HTBI primers, then second-round multiplex PCR was performed. TCRdb called the multiplex PCR reads again in MiXCR, with one record for every CDR3 protein. Seen here are approximately 500,000 distinct CDR3 sequences, around 15% observed once, and the top ten hold 9.8%. General study findings and limits: Prediction of ophthalmopathy progression reached roughly 64% sensitivity and approximately 75% specificity. Blood was where most expanded thyroid clonotypes above 0.001 frequency also turned up.

The PBMCs were taken from less than 11 ml of fresh peripheral blood. The origin of this receptor is a woman in her twenties or thirties with Graves' ophthalmopathy. Sequencing input: blood.

CDR3 amino acids: CASSERLAGDSYEQCF. Here the CDR3 DNA reads TGTGCCAGCAGCGAACGACTAGCGGGAGATTCCTACGAGCAGTGCTTC. The chain carries TRBV5-4 and TRBJ2-7, with 12 bases fitting TRBD2. The CDR3 extends over 16 amino acids. Germline values: CDR1 SGHNT, CDR2 YYREEE (reference sequence).